What follows are 25 T cell receptor beta chains derived from one specimen sequenced in a study of CD8+CD57+ T cells in acquired aplastic anemia. Patients sequenced had flow cytometry evidence of CD8+CD57+ cell expansion. Genomic DNA was employed as the template in profiling TCR beta VDJ and CDR3. TCRdb fed the reads into MiXCR, producing one record per CDR3 protein. The table shows approximately 130,000 distinct CDR3 sequences, with almost 40% occurring only once. What was sequenced was sorted CD4+, CD8+, or CD8+CD57+ T cells (not recorded which) from PBMCs. The receptor set was obtained from a human donor with aplastic anemia.

This chain connects TRBV2 to TRBJ2-7, with D perhaps matching TRBD1 (6 bases). This CDR3 contains 15 residues. Germline lookup yields CDR1 SNHLY and CDR2 FYNNEI. V lost 6 bases and J 0 bases, leaving 15 bases between the germline ends. The CDR3 DNA is TGTGCCAGCAGAGAACAGGGTTTCCTCTCCTACGAGCAGTACTTC. Translation: CASREQGFLSYEQYF.

This clonotype was picked up many times. The chain joins TRBV19 to TRBJ2-7; tentatively, D is TRBD1 or TRBD2 (5 bases each). V lost 0 bases and J lost 5, with 11 bases in between. This CDR3 region has 14 residues. CDR1 and CDR2 (germline): LNHDA, SQIVND (reference sequence). CDR3 in amino acids: CASSIDGAADEQYF. CDR3 nucleotide sequence: TGTGCCAGTAGTATAGACGGGGCGGCGGACGAGCAGTACTTC.

This rearrangement joins TRBV28 to TRBJ1-4; 12 nucleotides agree with TRBD1. Germline CDR1 and CDR2: MDHEN and SYDVKM. The CDR3 is made up of 16 amino acids. V was clipped by 6 bases and J by 3 bases; unmatched bases: 5. Here the CDR3 DNA reads TGTGCCAGCAGCAGGGACAGGGGGCGAGCTAATGAAAAACTGTTTTTT. Protein sequence: CASSRDRGRANEKLFF.

This clonotype has at least ten counts. The chain links TRBV5-6 to TRBJ1-6, with a tentative D call TRBD1 (6 bases). This CDR3 is 17 amino acids long. Germline V lookup: CDR1 SGHDT, CDR2 YYEEEE. V was trimmed by 1 base and J by 0 bases, leaving 11 bases between them. The CDR3 bases are TGTGCCAGCAGCTTGAGGGGGGGCAGCTCCTATAATTCACCCCTCCACTTT. This translates into CASSLRGGSSYNSPLHF.

The chain has TRBV7-9 and TRBJ1-1; TRBD1 might be the D (6 bases). Trimming cost V 5 bases and J 6 bases, with 10 bases left between them. CDR1 is SEHNR and CDR2 is FQNEAQ in the germline V gene (reference sequence). The CDR3 totals 12 residues. The CDR3 coding sequence is TGTGCCAGCAGCGAGGACAGCCCTGAAGCTTTCTTT. Protein: CASSEDSPEAFF. The whole variable domain, remainder taken from reference TRBV7-9 and TRBJ1-1, is DTGVSQNPRHKITKRGQNVTFRCDPISEHNRLYWYRQTLGQGPEFLTYFQNEAQLEKSRLLSDRFSAERPKGSFSTLEIQRTEQGDSAMYLCASSEDSPEAFFGQGTRLTVV.

The table lists this clonotype with many counts. The chain employs TRBV7-8 and TRBJ2-5, with 9 positions matching TRBD2. The CDR3 is 18 residues long. Germline CDR1 reads SGHVS; CDR2 reads FQNEAQ. With V trimmed by 5 bases and J by 4 bases, 17 bases remained unmatched. CDR3 residues: CASSIMRAGGRSGETQYF. The CDR3 bases are TGTGCCAGCAGCATCATGCGGGCGGGGGGGCGATCGGGAGAGACCCAGTACTTC.

This clonotype was found many times. The CDR3 here is CASSQDYPGEAFF. In DNA form, the CDR3 reads TGTGCCAGCAGCCAAGATTATCCGGGTGAAGCTTTCTTT. The V gene is TRBV14, the J gene TRBJ1-1; no reliable D call. Trimming pared 0 bases from V and 7 bases from J, leaving 9 bases between. Germline V lookup: CDR1 SGHDN, CDR2 FVKESK. The CDR3 covers 13 residues.

This clonotype was seen many times. The CDR3 DNA sequence: TGCGCCAGCAGCTCGTGGGCTGGAAACACCATATATTTT. It specifies CASSSWAGNTIYF. The rearrangement links TRBV5-1 to TRBJ1-3; D unresolved. This CDR3 spans 13 amino acids. Germline CDR1 and CDR2: SGHRS and YFSETQ. Trimming stripped 3 bases from V and 2 bases from J, with 6 bases between.

This clonotype has at least ten counts. The gene calls are TRBV12-3 or TRBV12-4 and TRBJ1-2; 7 bases match TRBD1. V lost 2 bases to trimming and J lost 6 bases; unmatched junction nucleotides: 6. The CDR3 has 14 residues. CDR3 in amino acids: CASSLMGRGNGYTF. The CDR3 DNA follows: TGTGCCAGCAGTTTAATGGGCAGGGGGAATGGCTACACCTTC.

This chain uses TRBV2 with TRBJ1-3; D unclear. V lost 5 bases and J 5 bases, leaving 7 bases between the germline ends. The CDR3 consists of 12 residues. CDR1 and CDR2 from the germline V gene are SNHLY and FYNNEI. The CDR3 nucleotides read TGTGCCAGCAGTAACAAGAGAAACACCATATATTTT. It translates to CASSNKRNTIYF.

The CDR3 DNA sequence: TGTGCCATCAGCAACAACAGGGGTTCGAACACTGAAGCTTTCTTT. Translated, it gives CAISNNRGSNTEAFF. V usage is TRBV10-3 and J usage is TRBJ1-1; 7 bases are a match to TRBD1. V lost 6 bases and J lost 1; bases outside the gene matches: 8. Germline V gene lookup returns CDR1 ENHRY and CDR2 SYGVKD. CDR3 size: 15 residues.

Ten or more counts support this clonotype. J is TRBJ1-5 and V is TRBV20-1, with a weak D call TRBD1 (5 bases). Trimming stripped 3 bases from V and 6 bases from J, with 12 bases between. The length of the CDR3 is 13 residues. CDR1 and CDR2 from the germline V gene are DFQATT and SNEGSKA (reference sequence). CDR3 DNA sequence: TGCAGTGCTAGTGGGGGACTCGGTCAGCCCCAGCATTTT. It is translated as CSASGGLGQPQHF.

In its sample, this clonotype was seen a few times. A single base separates this from a much larger clone, so it may be a read error. This rearrangement joins TRBV6-1 to TRBJ2-5; 7 bases are shared with TRBD1. The CDR3 is 14 amino acids. The germline V gene encodes CDR1 MNHNS and CDR2 SASEGT. Germline trimming cut 4 bases from V and 5 bases from J; bases unmatched to any gene: 7. As DNA, the CDR3 is TGTGCCAGCAGTGTCTCAGGGGGTTTCGAGACCCAGTACTTC. Translating gives CASSVSGGFETQYF.

This clonotype has a count of ten or more. V gene TRBV19 combines with J gene TRBJ1-6; a weak D match, TRBD1 (5 bases). CDR3 length equals 14 residues. Germline V gives CDR1 LNHDA, CDR2 SQIVND (reference sequence). V lost 8 bases to trimming and J lost 10 bases, with 18 bases between them. CDR3 DNA sequence: TGTGCCAGTTCCCTCCGGGACCATGGGTCACCCCTCCACTTT. This sequence encodes CASSLRDHGSPLHF.

This clonotype was found a few times. J is TRBJ2-1 and V is TRBV19; weak D call: TRBD1 (6 bases). From germline, CDR1 is LNHDA and CDR2 SQIVND (reference sequence). The CDR3 extends over 14 amino acids. V was cut by 1 base and J by 7 bases, with 11 bases left in between. The CDR3, as DNA: TGTGCCAGTAGTATAGTAGGAACAGGGAATGAGCAGTTCTTC. It is translated as CASSIVGTGNEQFF.

Concerning this clonotype itself: Given a much more abundant clone one base away, this may be a read error. The V and J genes are TRBV12-3 or TRBV12-4 and TRBJ2-1; no clear D. The CDR3 length is 12 residues. CDR3 residues: CASRTRGNEQLF. In DNA form, the CDR3 reads TGTGCCAGTCGGACCAGAGGCAATGAGCAGCTCTTC.

There are a few counts of this clonotype. V gene TRBV20-1 combines with J gene TRBJ1-5; D is possibly TRBD1 (5 bases). The CDR3 is 16 residues long. Germline CDR1 and CDR2: DFQATT and SNEGSKA (reference sequence). The V and J ends lost 0 bases and 7 bases respectively, with 19 bases between them. For the CDR3, the DNA is TGCAGTGCTAGAGACGGGACTTCGGAGGGGTTGCAGCCCCAGCATTTT. Its translation: CSARDGTSEGLQPQHF.

This clonotype was counted at least ten times. This chain uses TRBV12-3 or TRBV12-4 with TRBJ1-5; 12 nucleotides match TRBD1. CDR3 length: 16 amino acids. V was clipped by 8 bases and J by 7 bases; unmatched bases: 12. The DNA for the CDR3 is TGTGCCAGCTTCGAATCCGGGACAGGGGGCTACCAGCCCCAGCATTTT. The encoded protein is CASFESGTGGYQPQHF.

The chain couples TRBV5-1 to TRBJ2-7; D possibly corresponds to TRBD2 (5 bases). CDR1 is SGHRS, CDR2 YFSETQ, per germline. The CDR3 extends over 13 amino acids. Trimming removed 3 bases at V and 2 bases at J, with 9 bases between. The CDR3 DNA is TGCGCCAGCAGCTCGGACGGGACCTACGAGCAGTACTTC. This translates into CASSSDGTYEQYF.

This clonotype was seen repeatedly, ten times or more. The rearrangement uses TRBV30 and TRBJ2-5; no reliable D call. CDR3 size: 10 residues. Germline V gene sequence: CDR1 GTSNPN, CDR2 SVGIG (reference sequence). V was clipped by 5 bases and J by 2 bases, with 3 bases between them. The CDR3 bases are TGTGCCTGGGCTCAAGAGACCCAGTACTTC. Translated: CAWAQETQYF.

The V gene is TRBV20-1, the J gene TRBJ1-2, with 10 nucleotides matching TRBD1. Germline values: CDR1 DFQATT, CDR2 SNEGSKA (reference sequence). This CDR3 spans 12 amino acids. The CDR3: CGSDRGQDGYTF. The CDR3 region has the DNA TGCGGGTCTGACAGGGGGCAGGATGGCTACACCTTC.

The sample holds many counts of this clonotype. The J gene is TRBJ2-5, the V gene TRBV5-1; TRBD1 matches at 8 bases. With 4 bases clipped from V and 2 bases from J, the junction kept 4 bases outside the gene matches. The CDR3 extends over 14 amino acids. The germline V gene has CDR1 SGHRS and CDR2 YFSETQ. Here the CDR3 reads CASSVYRGQETQYF. As DNA, the CDR3 is TGCGCCAGCAGCGTCTACAGGGGGCAAGAGACCCAGTACTTC.

The V and J genes are TRBV29-1 and TRBJ1-5; D gene ambiguous. V lost 4 bases to trimming and J lost 3 bases, with 13 bases between them. Per germline, CDR1 SQVTM and CDR2 ANQGSEA. The CDR3 totals 14 residues. The CDR3, as DNA: TGCAGCGTTGGCGAGGTGGGCCTCAATCAGCCCCAGCATTTT. It translates to CSVGEVGLNQPQHF.

This chain uses TRBV15 with TRBJ2-3, with D possibly matching TRBD1 (5 bases). Germline loops: CDR1 LNHNV, CDR2 YYDKDF (reference sequence). The CDR3 extends over 14 amino acids. Trimming pared 0 bases from V and 4 bases from J, leaving 8 bases between. CDR3 in DNA: TGTGCCACCAGCAGAGATGGGGCGGCAGATACGCAGTATTTT. Its protein is CATSRDGAADTQYF.

This clonotype was detected once. A read error may explain this, as a much larger clone is one base away. This sequence joins TRBV5-6 and TRBJ2-1, with 10 nucleotides matching TRBD2. From germline, CDR1 is SGHDT and CDR2 YYEEEE. The CDR3 spans 16 residues. Trimming removed 0 bases from V and 8 bases from J; junction bases left unmatched: 8. The CDR3, as DNA: TGTGCCAGCAGCTTGGTGGTAGCGGGGGGAATAGATGAGCAGTTCTTC. Its translation: CASSLVVAGGIDEQFF. Variable domain in full (rest from reference TRBV5-6 and TRBJ2-1): DAGVTQSPTHLIKTRGQQVTLRCSPKSGHDTVSWYQQALGQGPQFIFQYYEEEERQRGNFPDRFSGHQFPNYSSELNVNALLLGDSALYLCASSLVVAGGIDEQFFGPGTRLTVL.